This TCR beta chain was identified in a study of T-cell reconstitution after alpha-beta-depleted transplantation in children. Whole-study findings and limits: Several hundred expanded graft clones reportedly were the source of alpha-beta T cells about two months after transplant. A year had passed since transplant, and T-cell counts and diversity by then came mostly from newly produced T cells. Some patients' high day-60 TCRbeta diversity was attributed to recipient cells surviving conditioning.

Library preparation (for TCRbeta) was performed with unique molecular identifiers. MiXCR, applied by TCRdb to the PCR reads, yields one record per CDR3 protein. Here the sample spans 250,000 to 300,000 distinct CDR3 sequences, 7.5% to 9% being singletons. The CDR3 runs to 14 residues. Germline V gene data show CDR1 as LGHDT and CDR2 as YNNKEL (reference sequence). V lost 4 bases to trimming and J lost 10 bases, with 19 bases between them. This clonotype was picked up many times. The target antigen is unknown. This TCR derives from a female patient aged 2-10 years who had a stem cell transplant for Fanconi anemia, so the T cells may come from the graft donor. This chain uses TRBV3-1 with TRBJ1-1; the D gene is possibly TRBD1 (5 bases). The sequencing used peripheral blood, collected 360 days after TCRalphabeta/CD19-depleted stem cell transplant. The DNA for the CDR3 is TGTGCCAGCAGCCCACGGGACTACGGGTTGACAGCTTTCTTT. Protein product: CASSPRDYGLTAFF. Variable domain in full (rest from reference TRBV3-1 and TRBJ1-1): DTAVSQTPKYLVTQMGNDKSIKCEQNLGHDTMYWYKQDSKKFLKIMFSYNNKELIINETVPNRFSPKSPDKAHLNLHINSLELGDSAVYFCASSPRDYGLTAFFGQGTRLTVV.